This paragraph covers one TCR beta chain sequence. The data were taken from a study of glioma-infiltrating T cells after dendritic cell vaccination. Study-wide background: Dendritic cell vaccine was injected intradermally three times, biweekly.

TCRdb's copy holds only in-frame clones and misses some; the assay was immunoSEQ multiplex PCR. The sample lists tens of thousands of clones, around 90% occurring once. The CDR3 loop spans 17 amino acids. The chain employs TRBV21-1 and TRBJ2-5; the table's TRBD2 call for D was not verified on the DNA. TRBV21-1 corresponds to a pseudogene. This TCR was sampled from a human donor with glioblastoma. The source was blood, collected before dendritic cell vaccination. In nucleotides, the CDR3 is TGTGCCAGCAGCAAACGAAGTAGCGGGGGGTACCAAGAGACCCAGTACTTC. Translated, it gives CASSKRSSGGYQETQYF.